One T cell receptor beta chain is described in this entry. Authors' methods: From reference gene primer amplification, estimates of nucleated cell counts were derived. This table comes from immunoSEQ multiplex PCR, and its TCRdb copy is limited to in-frame clones, with some not included. For V, J and clone size, that table is used; D and trimming come from the DNA. The sample lists fewer than 85,000 clones; about 73% were seen once. Per germline, CDR1 SGHAT and CDR2 FQNNGV. CDR3 length equals 15 residues. Between the trimmed V and J ends, which lost 0 bases and 4 bases, there was a span of 10 bases. These data originate in a study of blood T cell repertoires in COVID-19. Looking at the study overall: COVID-19 samples from acute and convalescent phases originated in the United States, Italy and Spain.

The rearrangement uses TRBV11-2 and TRBJ2-1, with D tentatively TRBD1 (6 bases). The source is a man in his sixties with acute or convalescent COVID-19. The sequenced material came from peripheral blood. CDR3 bases: TGTGCCAGCAGCTTAGACAGGGGCCCTTACAATGAGCAGTTCTTC. This gives the protein CASSLDRGPYNEQFF.